This T cell receptor beta chain was profiled in a study of blood T cell repertoires in COVID-19. CDR1 LNHNV and CDR2 YYDKDF come from the germline V gene (reference sequence). The CDR3 sequence is 14 residues long. V was cut by 3 bases and J by 9 bases, with 15 bases left in between. Libraries were prepared by immunoSEQ multiplex PCR; TCRdb keeps only in-frame clonotypes and omits some of them. This table has 150,000 to 200,000 clones, roughly four fifths appearing once. The sample consisted of peripheral blood. The receptor was derived from an older woman with COVID-19, enrolled during active disease. The chain has TRBV15 and TRBJ1-5, with D possibly TRBD1 on 5 matching bases. The CDR3 protein is CATSSGRDPRPQHF. The CDR3 DNA is TGTGCCACCAGCAGCGGGAGGGACCCGCGGCCCCAGCATTTT.